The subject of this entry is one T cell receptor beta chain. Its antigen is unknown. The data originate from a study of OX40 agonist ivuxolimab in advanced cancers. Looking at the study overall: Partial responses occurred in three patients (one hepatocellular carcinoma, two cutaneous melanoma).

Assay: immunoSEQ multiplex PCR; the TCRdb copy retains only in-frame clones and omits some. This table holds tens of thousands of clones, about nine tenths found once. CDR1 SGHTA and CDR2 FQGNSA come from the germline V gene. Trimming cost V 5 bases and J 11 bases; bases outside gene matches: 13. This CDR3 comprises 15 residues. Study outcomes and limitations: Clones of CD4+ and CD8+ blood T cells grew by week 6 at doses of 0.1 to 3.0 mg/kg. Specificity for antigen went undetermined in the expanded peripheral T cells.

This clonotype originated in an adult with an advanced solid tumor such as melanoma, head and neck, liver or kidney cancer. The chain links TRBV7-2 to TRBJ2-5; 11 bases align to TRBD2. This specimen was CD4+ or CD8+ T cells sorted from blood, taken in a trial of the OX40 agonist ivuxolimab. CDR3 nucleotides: TGTGCCAGCAGCACCGTTAGCGGGGGGGCCCAATCACAGTACTTC. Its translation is CASSTVSGGAQSQYF.